The entry below gives a single TCR beta chain sequence along with its context. Distinct nucleotide sequences in the sample also encode this CDR3. This entry comes from a study of blood T cell repertoires in COVID-19. The length of the CDR3 is 14 residues. Per the germline V gene, CDR1 is SGHRS and CDR2 is YFSETQ. V lost 0 bases, J lost 2 bases, and 1 base stayed unmatched. Assay used: immunoSEQ multiplex PCR; TCRdb lists only in-frame clones, some missing. The sample yields over 250,000 clones, around 89% seen once. The specimen was peripheral blood. This clonotype was sampled from an older woman with acute or convalescent COVID-19. The V gene is TRBV5-1, the J gene TRBJ2-5; TRBD2 aligns across 7 bases. CDR3: CASSLVGGQETQYF. The CDR3 DNA reads as TGCGCCAGCAGCTTGGTCGGGGGGCAAGAGACCCAGTACTTC.